These 17 T cell receptor beta chains were all obtained from the same sample, sequenced in a study of regulatory T cells in long-lasting Graves disease. To make TCR beta libraries, researchers used iRepertoire HTBI primers and Arm-PCR of CDR3 regions. TCRdb processed the multiplex PCR reads anew with MiXCR; each CDR3 protein has one entry. This table has about 430,000 distinct CDR3 sequences, about 21% appearing once. Indicated time point: persistent/refractory GD, antithyroid drugs over 5 years with positive TRAb. Scientists built the TCR library using RNA that was extracted from PBMCs. This sample comprised peripheral blood mononuclear cells (PBMCs), obtained when the disease was refractory, from a patient treated with antithyroid drugs. These receptors were taken from a female donor with Graves disease.

This clonotype was found many times. The rearrangement links TRBV10-3 to TRBJ1-1; D is unclear. Between the trimmed V and J ends, which lost 7 bases and 1 base, there was a span of 7 bases. CDR3 length: 12 residues. From germline, CDR1 is ENHRY and CDR2 SYGVKD. The CDR3 DNA reads TGTGCCATCAAAACCCGGAACACTGAAGCTTTCTTT. It translates to CAIKTRNTEAFF.

There are a few counts of this clonotype. V gene TRBV3-1 combines with J gene TRBJ2-5; 7 bases line up with TRBD1. J was trimmed by 3 bases and V by 4 bases; bases with no gene match: 8. The CDR3 contains 15 residues. Germline V gene lookup returns CDR1 LGHDT and CDR2 YNNKEL (reference sequence). CDR3 bases: TGTGCCAGCAGCCGACAGGGACGGACCGAAGAGACCCAGTACTTC. This sequence encodes CASSRQGRTEETQYF.

This clonotype was seen many times. The rearrangement links TRBV28 to TRBJ2-7; tentatively, D is TRBD2 (6 bases). The CDR3 has 13 residues. Trimming removed 8 bases from V and 2 bases from J, with 13 bases in between. CDR1 and CDR2 (germline): MDHEN, SYDVKM. The CDR3 region has the DNA TGTGCCAGCTACTCCCGGGGGACCTACGAGCAGTACTTC. Translation gives CASYSRGTYEQYF.

The chain links TRBV6-2 or TRBV6-3 to TRBJ2-7; D is possibly TRBD1 (6 bases). Per germline, CDR1 MNHEY and CDR2 SVGEGT. CDR3 length: 15 amino acids. V lost 1 base and J lost 1, with 11 bases in between. The CDR3: CASSYFQGPSYEQYF. The CDR3 DNA reads as TGTGCCAGCAGTTACTTCCAGGGGCCTTCCTACGAGCAGTACTTC.

The chain combines TRBV2 with TRBJ2-5; 10 bases fit TRBD2. The J segment lost 3 bases and the V segment lost 2 bases, leaving 3 bases of the junction unmatched. The CDR3 has 15 residues. Germline CDR1 and CDR2: SNHLY and FYNNEI. The CDR3: CASSERAGGKETQYF. The CDR3 DNA reads as TGTGCCAGCAGTGAACGAGCGGGAGGGAAAGAGACCCAGTACTTC.

This clonotype was seen many times. This chain uses TRBV11-2 with TRBJ2-7, with D perhaps matching TRBD2 (5 bases). This CDR3 is 18 amino acids long. CDR1 and CDR2 from the germline V gene are SGHAT and FQNNGV. The V and J ends lost 5 bases and 2 bases respectively, with 25 bases between them. Here the CDR3 DNA reads TGTGCCAGCAGCCCACTAGACTCGACTTGGGCGATGACCTACGAGCAGTACTTC. It yields the protein CASSPLDSTWAMTYEQYF.

This clonotype was counted ten times or more. The chain is built from TRBV28 and TRBJ1-1; 7 bases fit TRBD1. CDR1 MDHEN and CDR2 SYDVKM come from the germline V gene. This CDR3 comprises 13 residues. Trimming removed 5 bases from V and 6 bases from J; junction bases left unmatched: 6. CDR3 residues: CASSPQGGPEAFF. The CDR3, as DNA: TGTGCCAGCAGTCCGCAGGGGGGACCTGAAGCTTTCTTT.

This clonotype was counted at least ten times. The gene calls are TRBV12-3 or TRBV12-4 and TRBJ2-7; 9 bases align to TRBD2. With 6 bases clipped from V and 4 bases from J, the junction kept 7 bases outside the gene matches. CDR3 length equals 14 residues. The chain's CDR3 is CASRLSSGTYEQYF. The CDR3 DNA is TGTGCCAGCAGGCTATCTAGCGGGACTTACGAGCAGTACTTC.

With respect to this clonotype: Given a much more abundant clone one base away, this may be a read error. The chain carries TRBV28 and TRBJ2-7, with D possibly TRBD2 on 6 matching bases. V gave up 5 bases and J gave up 0 bases, with 17 bases separating them. Germline V lookup: CDR1 MDHEN, CDR2 SYDVKM. CDR3 length: 16 residues. The CDR3 bases are TGTGCCAGCAGTCCCCCGGGAAGCGGGTACTCCTACGAGCAGTACTTC. This translates into CASSPPGSGYSYEQYF. Complete variable domain (other parts from reference TRBV28 and TRBJ2-7): DVKVTQSSRYLVKRTGEKVFLECVQDMDHENMFWYRQDPGLGLRLIYFSYDVKMKEKGDIPEGYSVSREKKERFSLILESASTNQTSMYLCASSPPGSGYSYEQYFGPGTRLTVT.

This clonotype was recorded many times. CDR3 loop: CASRPREVMNTEAFF. CDR3 DNA: TGTGCCAGCAGACCCAGGGAAGTGATGAACACTGAAGCTTTCTTT. V is TRBV6-1 and J is TRBJ1-1, with a weak D call TRBD1 (5 bases). Deletions cut 6 bases from V and 0 bases from J, with 14 bases between. Looked up from germline, CDR1 is MNHNS and CDR2 is SASEGT. CDR3 length: 15 amino acids.

This clonotype appeared many times. The DNA for the CDR3 is TGTGCCAGCAGGGGGATAGCGGGAGGGCCAACCTACGAGCAGTACTTC. It translates to CASRGIAGGPTYEQYF. The chain employs TRBV7-8 and TRBJ2-7, with TRBD2 matching 11 bases. Germline trimming cut 6 bases from V and 2 bases from J; bases unmatched to any gene: 9. The CDR3 spans 16 residues. Germline CDR1 reads SGHVS; CDR2 reads FQNEAQ.

This clonotype was detected ten times or more. The chain couples TRBV28 to TRBJ2-7, with TRBD1 matching over 7 bases. CDR3 length: 12 residues. Trimming cost V 9 bases and J 4 bases; bases outside gene matches: 6. Germline-derived CDR1 and CDR2 are MDHEN and SYDVKM. CDR3 protein: CASQKGAYEQYF. In DNA form, the CDR3 reads TGTGCCAGTCAAAAGGGGGCTTACGAGCAGTACTTC.

The sample holds a few counts of this clonotype. This chain connects TRBV2 to TRBJ2-3, with 9 bases matching TRBD2. The germline V gene encodes CDR1 SNHLY and CDR2 FYNNEI. The V and J ends lost 7 bases and 7 bases, in that order; junction bases with no gene match: 12. The CDR3 contains 15 residues. Written as DNA, the CDR3 is TGTGCCAGCATCAAAAGCGGGAGGATGGGAAATACGCAGTATTTT. As protein: CASIKSGRMGNTQYF.

The gene calls are TRBV28 and TRBJ2-7, with 8 positions matching TRBD1. Germline V gives CDR1 MDHEN, CDR2 SYDVKM. The CDR3 has 15 residues. With V trimmed by 1 base and J by 2 bases, 4 bases remained unmatched. CDR3 sequence (DNA): TGTGCCAGCAGTTTATACTCAGGGGGCCCCTACGAGCAGTACTTC. Translated: CASSLYSGGPYEQYF.

This clonotype was seen a handful of times. V usage is TRBV7-2 and J usage is TRBJ2-7, with 9 nucleotides matching TRBD2. The CDR3 contains 14 residues. V was pared by 5 bases and J by 5 bases, with 7 bases of the junction left unmatched. In germline, CDR1 is SGHTA, CDR2 FQGNSA. This CDR3 reads CASSGGGLANEQYF. The DNA for the CDR3 is TGTGCCAGCAGCGGGGGGGGACTAGCAAACGAGCAGTACTTC.

This clonotype was detected many times. The CDR3 region has the DNA TGCGCCAGCAGCTTGGATGGACAGGGGAATCAGCCCCAGCATTTT. It yields the protein CASSLDGQGNQPQHF. The chain is built from TRBV5-1 and TRBJ1-5, with TRBD1 matching over 9 bases. The CDR3 extends over 15 amino acids. Germline CDR1 is SGHRS and CDR2 is YFSETQ. J lost 4 bases, V lost 0 bases, and 2 bases had no gene match.

The table lists this clonotype with a few counts. V gene TRBV3-1 combines with J gene TRBJ2-3; 8 bases match TRBD2. Germline V gene lookup returns CDR1 LGHDT and CDR2 YNNKEL (reference sequence). The CDR3 loop spans 18 amino acids. V shed 0 bases, J shed 2 bases, and the junction held 10 bases outside the gene matches. The CDR3 region has the DNA TGTGCCAGCAGCCAAGAGTCCGTCGGGAGGGCCCCCACAGATACGCAGTATTTT. The encoded protein is CASSQESVGRAPTDTQYF.